This is a list of T cell receptor beta chains from one sample in a study of identifying expanded T cells in peripheral blood. Data came from immunoSEQ multiplex PCR; TCRdb stores just in-frame clones and leaves some out. Of roughly 86,000 clones detected, about 85% appear once; the ten largest clones hold roughly 4.4%. The sequenced material came from blood. These receptors were collected from a person between 18 and 75 years old in good health. The conserved cysteine and the conserved F or W are not part of the CDR3 here. Only part of the rows carry a size: once, few, many, or a class if the clone is expanded.

J gene | clone size | V gene | CDR3 protein
TRBJ1-2 | - | TRBV4-3 | ASSRVGGRGRYGYT
TRBJ2-1 | - | TRBV7-2 | ASSTNPRGPYNEQF
TRBJ1-2 | - | TRBV19 | ATGQVNYGYT
TRBJ1-6 | - | TRBV6-1 | ASSEDYAAYNSPLH
TRBJ1-2 | - | TRBV30 | AWNLGVLYGYT
TRBJ2-3 | - | TRBV6-4 | ASSGGGDSDTQY
TRBJ1-4 | - | TRBV4-1 | ASSQDRAEKLF
TRBJ2-1 | - | TRBV5-6 | ASSLSGGPMF
TRBJ2-2 | - | TRBV7-9 | ASSLGGAGRKTGELF
TRBJ2-4 | - | TRBV14 | ASSQRTGWAIQY
TRBJ2-1 | - | TRBV7-6 | ASSRSGQGEQF
TRBJ1-2 | - | TRBV19 | ASSRQGRTYGYT
TRBJ1-5 | once | TRBV7-9 | ASSLISTQPQH
TRBJ1-2 | - | TRBV4-3 | ASSPAGALANYGYT
TRBJ2-3 | - | TRBV5-1 | ASSLEKAGDTQY
TRBJ2-1 | few | TRBV5-6 | ASSHQSSYNEQF
TRBJ1-2 | - | TRBV6-5 | ASRAGTVYGYT
TRBJ2-7 | - | TRBV11-2 | ASSRPGLDSPEAYEQY
TRBJ1-1 | - | TRBV5-6 | ASSLAWRVRKGEAF
TRBJ2-1 | - | TRBV7-8 | ASSPTDRRGNEQF
TRBJ1-2 | few | TRBV2 | ASSQPTGDGYT
TRBJ1-2 | - | TRBV5-6 | ASSLLPGASYGYT
TRBJ1-4 | once | TRBV11-2 | ASSLASMGKLF